Below are 26 T cell receptor beta chains sequenced from a single sample in a study of human T cells and chemical hapten exposure. A single record per CDR3 protein comes from TCRdb applying MiXCR to the RACE reads. The table records 300,000 to 400,000 distinct CDR3 sequences, 6% to 8.5% of them present only once. Time point here: patch test 1, 2 weeks after DPC sensitization. This sample's treatment: therapeutic diphenylcyclopropenone sensitization with weekly scalp DPC. The input for sequencing was whole blood, taken in connection with sensitization to the hapten diphenylcyclopropenone (DPC). These receptors all stem from a woman between 18 and 30 years old with alopecia areata. Some clones in this sample may be carry-over from other donors' samples.

This clonotype was seen ten or more times. This chain joins TRBV3-1 and TRBJ2-7; a possible D gene is TRBD2 (6 bases). V was trimmed by 0 bases and J by 6 bases, leaving 9 bases between them. Germline loops: CDR1 LGHDT, CDR2 YNNKEL (reference sequence). The CDR3 is 13 amino acids. CDR3 in DNA: TGTGCCAGCAGCCAAGACCGGGGGACCGAGCAGTACTTC. This encodes CASSQDRGTEQYF.

This clonotype has more than one count but fewer than ten. The chain carries TRBV28 and TRBJ1-6, with 9 bases fitting TRBD1. V lost 4 bases to trimming and J lost 8 bases; unmatched junction nucleotides: 12. The CDR3 consists of 17 residues. The germline V gene encodes CDR1 MDHEN and CDR2 SYDVKM. CDR3 DNA: TGTGCCAGCAGTTCAATACAGGGGGCCCTCTGGGATTCACCCCTCCACTTT. It codes for CASSSIQGALWDSPLHF.

V gene TRBV7-3 combines with J gene TRBJ2-1; no definite D call. The V gene's germline CDR1 is SGHTA and CDR2 FQGTGA. The V end was cut by 0 bases, the J end by 6 bases, with 9 bases between. This CDR3 spans 14 amino acids. CDR3 in DNA: TGTGCCAGCAGCTTAACTAGCTCGGGCAATGAGCAGTTCTTC. Translation gives CASSLTSSGNEQFF.

At least ten counts were recorded for this clonotype. The chain is built from TRBV3-1 and TRBJ2-7; no clear D. V was pared by 2 bases and J by 2 bases, with 10 bases between. Per germline, CDR1 LGHDT and CDR2 YNNKEL (reference sequence). The CDR3 runs to 14 residues. CDR3 DNA: TGTGCCAGCAGCCAAAGGGCGGATACCTACGAGCAGTACTTC. It codes for CASSQRADTYEQYF.

This clonotype has more than one count but fewer than ten. This chain uses TRBV4-1 with TRBJ1-5; D is uncertain. This CDR3 spans 15 amino acids. V gave up 0 bases and J gave up 8 bases, with 14 bases separating them. CDR1 is MGHRA, CDR2 YSYEKL, per germline. The CDR3 reads CASSQDHGLEKPQHF. CDR3 DNA: TGCGCCAGCAGCCAAGATCACGGTCTTGAGAAGCCCCAGCATTTT.

In this sample, this clonotype turned up a few times. The rearrangement links TRBV4-1 to TRBJ2-1; 9 nucleotides agree with TRBD1. V lost 0 bases and J lost 9; bases outside the gene matches: 9. CDR3 length equals 16 residues. Germline V gene sequence: CDR1 MGHRA, CDR2 YSYEKL. The CDR3: CASSQESWDRVGEQFF. CDR3 DNA sequence: TGCGCCAGCAGCCAAGAAAGTTGGGACAGGGTTGGTGAGCAGTTCTTC.

J is TRBJ2-3 and V is TRBV20-1, with D possibly matching TRBD2 (6 bases). Germline values: CDR1 DFQATT, CDR2 SNEGSKA (reference sequence). This CDR3 is built from 15 residues. V was clipped by 1 base and J by 3 bases, with 14 bases between them. CDR3 protein: CSARVGTWGTDTQYF. DNA of the CDR3: TGCAGTGCTAGAGTCGGGACTTGGGGAACAGATACGCAGTATTTT.

There are many counts of this clonotype. The chain links TRBV20-1 to TRBJ2-6, with 7 bases that match TRBD1. The CDR3 totals 14 residues. V gave up 6 bases and J gave up 2 bases; unmatched junction bases: 4. CDR1 is DFQATT, CDR2 SNEGSKA, per germline (reference sequence). As DNA, the CDR3 is TGCAGTGCCGCCCAGGGGGCTGGGGCCAACGTCCTGACTTTC. It specifies CSAAQGAGANVLTF.

In this sample, this clonotype turned up a few times. V is TRBV6-6 and J is TRBJ1-4; no reliable D call. Germline loops: CDR1 MNHNY, CDR2 SVGAGI (reference sequence). There are 14 residues in the CDR3. V shed 10 bases and J shed 0 bases, with 12 bases lying between them. The CDR3: CAIPVVATNEKLFF. CDR3 nucleotides: TGTGCCATCCCTGTAGTTGCAACTAATGAAAAACTGTTTTTT.

This clonotype was detected ten times or more. The J gene is TRBJ1-1, the V gene TRBV18, with TRBD1 as a possible D gene (6 bases). This CDR3 has 12 residues. Between the trimmed V and J ends, which lost 4 bases and 5 bases, there was a span of 8 bases. Germline CDR1 and CDR2: KGHSH and LQKENI. DNA for the CDR3: TGTGCCAGCTCACTCGGGACAACTGAAGCTTTCTTT. As protein: CASSLGTTEAFF.

This clonotype was counted ten times or more. The chain links TRBV6-6 to TRBJ2-7; D might be TRBD2 (6 bases). The CDR3 contains 13 residues. V was pared by 8 bases and J by 2 bases, with 13 bases between. The germline V gene has CDR1 MNHNY and CDR2 SVGAGI (reference sequence). Here the CDR3 reads CASGPGTPYEQYF. DNA of the CDR3: TGTGCCAGCGGACCCGGGACTCCCTACGAGCAGTACTTC.

In its sample, this clonotype was seen a few times. The rearrangement joins TRBV20-1 to TRBJ1-1; D uncertain. The germline gives CDR1 DFQATT, CDR2 SNEGSKA (reference sequence). This CDR3 region has 13 residues. The ends were cut back, 2 bases at V and 0 bases at J, with 7 bases in the middle. CDR3 protein: CSARLQLNTEAFF. CDR3 nucleotides: TGCAGTGCTAGACTTCAGTTGAACACTGAAGCTTTCTTT.

This clonotype was counted between two and nine times. This rearrangement joins TRBV28 to TRBJ1-4, with D possibly TRBD1 on 5 matching bases. Germline V gene data show CDR1 as MDHEN and CDR2 as SYDVKM. The CDR3 sequence is 13 residues long. Trimming removed 3 bases at V and 7 bases at J, with 9 bases between. The CDR3 DNA follows: TGTGCCAGCAGTTTTTCCGGGGGTGAAAAACTGTTTTTT. Amino acid sequence: CASSFSGGEKLFF.

This clonotype showed up just a few times. V is TRBV18 and J is TRBJ2-2; the match to TRBD2 covers 7 bases. V dropped 2 bases and J dropped 1; count of bases not matched to a gene: 1. CDR3 length: 15 residues. Germline loops: CDR1 KGHSH, CDR2 LQKENI. In DNA form, the CDR3 reads TGTGCCAGCTCACCAGAGCGGGGGAACACCGGGGAGCTGTTTTTT. Protein: CASSPERGNTGELFF.

The chain uses TRBV20-1 and TRBJ1-2; 10 nucleotides line up with TRBD1. Germline V gene data show CDR1 as DFQATT and CDR2 as SNEGSKA (reference sequence). The CDR3 is made up of 13 amino acids. Germline trimming cut 6 bases from V and 3 bases from J; bases unmatched to any gene: 4. The DNA of the CDR3 is TGCAGTGCCCAGGACAGGGGGGACTATGGCTACACCTTC. Its protein product is CSAQDRGDYGYTF.

Many counts were recorded for this clonotype. The chain couples TRBV7-9 to TRBJ2-3; no clear D. This CDR3 region has 16 residues. The V gene lost 5 bases and the J gene lost 4 bases, with 19 bases spanning the gap. Germline CDR1 and CDR2: SEHNR and FQNEAQ (reference sequence). The CDR3 loop is CASSPPGPIGADTQYF. The CDR3 coding sequence is TGTGCCAGCAGCCCTCCCGGGCCAATCGGTGCAGATACGCAGTATTTT.

This clonotype was picked up a small number of times. The CDR3 is CASSPSQGPHYNEQFF. In DNA form, the CDR3 reads TGTGCCAGCAGCCCCTCCCAGGGGCCTCACTACAATGAGCAGTTCTTC. This sequence joins TRBV7-9 and TRBJ2-1, with a weak D call TRBD1 (6 bases). V was clipped by 5 bases and J by 3 bases, with 17 bases between them. The germline CDR1 and CDR2 sequences are SEHNR and FQNEAQ (reference sequence). The CDR3 extends over 16 amino acids.

This rearrangement joins TRBV19 to TRBJ2-1, with TRBD1 matching 7 bases. The CDR3 is 13 amino acids. J gave up 12 bases and V 11 bases, and 16 bases lay outside the gene matches. CDR1 and CDR2 from the germline V gene are LNHDA and SQIVND (reference sequence). In DNA, the CDR3 is TGTGCCTCTGGCCCTGAACAGGGGAGTGGGCAGTTCTTC. Residues: CASGPEQGSGQFF. Drawing the rest from reference TRBV19 and TRBJ2-1, the complete variable domain is DGGITQSPKYLFRKEGQNVTLSCEQNLNHDAMYWYRQDPGQGLRLIYYSQIVNDFQKGDIAEGYSVSREKKESFPLTVTSAQKNPTAFYLCASGPEQGSGQFFGPGTRLTVL.

This clonotype was seen repeatedly, ten times or more. The gene calls are TRBV12-3 or TRBV12-4 and TRBJ1-5; D unclear. V lost 5 bases and J 6 bases, leaving 8 bases between the germline ends. The CDR3 runs to 12 residues. For the CDR3, the DNA is TGTGCCAGCAGTATCGGAGGTCAGCCCCAGCATTTT. This gives the protein CASSIGGQPQHF.

J is TRBJ1-6 and V is TRBV5-4; 8 bases agree with TRBD1. Trimming cost V 4 bases and J 10 bases; bases outside gene matches: 4. Germline loops: CDR1 SGHNT, CDR2 YYREEE (reference sequence). This CDR3 contains 13 residues. The CDR3 DNA is TGTGCCAGCAGCCCAGGACAGGGCTCACCCCTCCACTTT. Protein: CASSPGQGSPLHF.

This clonotype was observed a handful of times. The chain joins TRBV7-8 to TRBJ2-3, with a weak D call TRBD1 (6 bases). In germline, CDR1 is SGHVS, CDR2 FQNEAQ. The CDR3 is made up of 15 amino acids. Trimming shortened V by 3 bases and J by 11 bases, and 21 bases separated the two germline ends. Here the CDR3 reads CASSFWRWPAGEQYF. The CDR3 DNA reads as TGTGCCAGCAGCTTTTGGCGGTGGCCCGCAGGGGAGCAGTATTTT.

Many counts were recorded for this clonotype. The rearrangement links TRBV9 to TRBJ2-5, with D perhaps given as TRBD1 or TRBD2 (5 bases each). This CDR3 has 13 residues. V lost 1 base and J 5 bases, leaving 9 bases between the germline ends. Germline assignment: CDR1 SGDLS and CDR2 YYNGEE. CDR3 residues: CASSVSGTETQYF. The CDR3 bases are TGTGCCAGCAGCGTATCCGGGACCGAGACCCAGTACTTC.

The rearrangement links TRBV21-1 to TRBJ1-5; no check of the table's D call, TRBD1, against the DNA was made. TRBV21-1 corresponds to a pseudogene. The length of the CDR3 is 12 residues. The CDR3 sequence: CASMTRGGPQHF. CDR3 nucleotide sequence: TGTGCCAGCATGACTCGGGGCGGGCCCCAGCATTTT.

This chain joins TRBV20-1 and TRBJ1-5; TRBD1 matches 8 bases. The CDR3 spans 17 residues. Germline V lookup: CDR1 DFQATT, CDR2 SNEGSKA (reference sequence). V was clipped by 0 bases and J by 1 base; unmatched bases: 8. Written as DNA, the CDR3 is TGCAGTGCTAGAGAGGAAATTGGACAGGGAAGCAATCAGCCCCAGCATTTT. It encodes CSAREEIGQGSNQPQHF.

This clonotype was detected a few times. V gene TRBV7-9 combines with J gene TRBJ2-3; D gene unclear. Trimming shortened V by 4 bases and J by 4 bases, and 12 bases separated the two germline ends. CDR1 is SEHNR and CDR2 is FQNEAQ in the germline V gene (reference sequence). The CDR3 length is 14 residues. The CDR3: CASSSRSSPDTQYF. The CDR3 bases are TGTGCCAGCAGCTCTCGGTCTAGTCCAGATACGCAGTATTTT.

This clonotype was seen a handful of times. The J gene is TRBJ2-1, the V gene TRBV6-5; possible D gene TRBD1, 5 bases. The CDR3 consists of 14 residues. CDR1 MNHEY and CDR2 SVGAGI come from the germline V gene. V was clipped by 6 bases and J by 9 bases, with 18 bases between them. The CDR3, as DNA: TGTGCCAGCAGCCCTGGGGCCGGGTGGGCTGAGCAGTTCTTC. This gives the protein CASSPGAGWAEQFF.